One sample yielded the 29 T cell receptor beta chains listed below, sequenced in a study of cytomegalovirus exposure and HLA in healthy donors. The PCR employed 60 Vbeta primers together with 13 Jbeta primers. Repertoires were generated with immunoSEQ multiplex PCR, while TCRdb's copy carries only in-frame clones and drops some. Of about 130,000 clones in the sample, less than 85% were seen once. Sequencing was performed on PBMCs. The receptors here all came from a man in his thirties or forties in good health and CMV-seronegative.

The genes are TRBV4-1 and TRBJ2-7; 12 nucleotides agree with TRBD2. This CDR3 has 18 residues. Germline V gives CDR1 MGHRA, CDR2 YSYEKL. V was clipped by 0 bases and J by 1 base; unmatched bases: 7. The CDR3 nucleotides are TGCGCCAGCAGCCAAGAAAAAGGCACTAGCGGGAGGTCCTACGAGCAGTACTTC. Its protein is CASSQEKGTSGRSYEQYF.

In DNA form, the CDR3 reads TGTGCCAGCAGCTTAACAGGGACTAGCGGACCTTACAATGAGCAGTTCTTC. It yields the protein CASSLTGTSGPYNEQFF. The V and J genes are TRBV7-2 and TRBJ2-1; 11 positions match TRBD2. Germline lookup yields CDR1 SGHTA and CDR2 FQGNSA. The V and J ends lost 2 bases and 4 bases, in that order; junction bases with no gene match: 7. The CDR3 sequence is 17 residues long.

This rearrangement joins TRBV4-1 to TRBJ2-1; D ambiguous. Looked up from germline, CDR1 is MGHRA and CDR2 is YSYEKL. V was cut by 0 bases and J by 3 bases, with 9 bases left in between. CDR3 length: 15 residues. The CDR3 bases are TGCGCCAGCAGCCAAGATAAGGCTAGCTACAATGAGCAGTTCTTC. Translating gives CASSQDKASYNEQFF.

The V and J genes are TRBV4-1 and TRBJ2-3, with 8 bases lining up with TRBD1. This CDR3 has 15 residues. In germline, CDR1 is MGHRA, CDR2 YSYEKL. Unmatched junction bases numbered 2, after V lost 2 bases and J lost 1 base. As DNA, the CDR3 is TGCGCCAGCAGCCAACAGGGGGCCGGCACAGATACGCAGTATTTT. It is translated as CASSQQGAGTDTQYF.

This chain connects TRBV9 to TRBJ2-6; possible D gene TRBD2, 5 bases. The CDR3 spans 17 residues. The germline gives CDR1 SGDLS, CDR2 YYNGEE. V shed 4 bases and J shed 0 bases, with 14 bases lying between them. Here the CDR3 DNA reads TGTGCCAGCAGCTTTGGGAGAAAGAGCTCTGGGGCCAACGTCCTGACTTTC. This gives the protein CASSFGRKSSGANVLTF.

The rearrangement joins TRBV18 to TRBJ2-6; no firm D call. V dropped 3 bases and J dropped 0 bases, with 6 bases sitting between them. The CDR3 runs to 15 residues. CDR1 is KGHSH and CDR2 is LQKENI in the germline V gene. CDR3 region: CASSPRDSGANVLTF. DNA of the CDR3: TGTGCCAGCTCACCTAGAGACTCTGGGGCCAACGTCCTGACTTTC.

The chain has TRBV6-1 and TRBJ1-2, with D maybe TRBD1 (5 bases). V lost 8 bases to trimming and J lost 2 bases, with 18 bases between them. From germline, CDR1 is MNHNS and CDR2 SASEGT. This CDR3 contains 15 residues. The CDR3 sequence: CASEGRGRSNYGYTF. The DNA of the CDR3 is TGTGCCAGCGAGGGACGGGGGAGATCAAACTATGGCTACACCTTC.

CDR3 sequence: CASSFLGQGASYEQYF. The CDR3, as DNA: TGTGCCAGCAGTTTTTTGGGACAGGGAGCCTCCTACGAGCAGTACTTC. The rearrangement links TRBV28 to TRBJ2-7, with 9 bases lining up with TRBD1. The CDR3 is 16 residues long. Germline CDR1 is MDHEN and CDR2 is SYDVKM. The V gene end was trimmed by 3 bases and the J gene end by 0 bases; junction bases not matched to a gene: 6.

Notes on this clone: Other DNA sequences in the same sample also yield this CDR3. The genes are TRBV11-2 and TRBJ2-7; 11 bases agree with TRBD2. V shed 1 base and J 1 base; nucleotides not matched to a gene: 0. Germline lookup yields CDR1 SGHAT and CDR2 FQNNGV. This CDR3 region has 15 residues. The CDR3 region has the DNA TGTGCCAGCAGCTTAGGACTAGCGGGGTCCTACGAGCAGTACTTC. It encodes CASSLGLAGSYEQYF.

On this clone: Mismatch with germline at one junction end may stem from a read error. The chain carries TRBV7-9 and TRBJ1-1; D not resolved. Germline CDR1 SEHNR, CDR2 FQNEAQ (reference sequence). This CDR3 region has 12 residues. The CDR3 DNA is TGTTCCAGCAGCTATTCGGACACTGAAGCTTTCTTT. This encodes CSSSYSDTEAFF.

This clone was seen only a few times. The CDR3 here is CASSEGTSGSDTQYF. CDR3 bases: TGTGCCAGCAGTGAAGGGACTAGCGGGAGTGATACGCAGTATTTT. The chain couples TRBV6-4 to TRBJ2-3; 14 bases map to TRBD2. The V segment lost 3 bases and the J segment 6 bases; nucleotides outside the gene matches: 2. This CDR3 is built from 15 residues. In germline, CDR1 is MRHNA, CDR2 SNTAGT.

This sequence joins TRBV19 and TRBJ2-1; TRBD1 agrees at 7 bases. After removal of 3 bases from V and 4 bases from J, the junction contained 0 bases not matched to a gene. The CDR3 is made up of 13 amino acids. Germline lookup yields CDR1 LNHDA and CDR2 SQIVND (reference sequence). CDR3: CASSMGQYNEQFF. In nucleotides, the CDR3 is TGTGCCAGTAGTATGGGACAGTACAATGAGCAGTTCTTC.

This clone was found a few times. The chain combines TRBV28 with TRBJ2-7; TRBD2 agrees at 11 bases. V lost 6 bases, J lost 4 bases, and 8 bases stayed unmatched. The CDR3 loop spans 15 amino acids. Germline CDR1 reads MDHEN; CDR2 reads SYDVKM. CDR3 nucleotide sequence: TGTGCCAGCAGCCCTCATACTAGCGGGAGTTACGAGCAGTACTTC. It codes for CASSPHTSGSYEQYF.

The rearrangement joins TRBV7-9 to TRBJ1-4, with 8 bases identical to TRBD1. The CDR3 covers 15 residues. Germline V CDR1 and CDR2: SEHNR, FQNEAQ (reference sequence). V lost 5 bases to trimming and J lost 6 bases; unmatched junction nucleotides: 8. The CDR3 region has the DNA TGTGCCAGCAGCCACCCCGGGACAGGATATGAAAAACTGTTTTTT. As protein: CASSHPGTGYEKLFF. Supplemented by reference TRBV7-9 and TRBJ1-4, the full variable domain reads DTGVSQNPRHKITKRGQNVTFRCDPISEHNRLYWYRQTLGQGPEFLTYFQNEAQLEKSRLLSDRFSAERPKGSFSTLEIQRTEQGDSAMYLCASSHPGTGYEKLFFGSGTQLSVL.

This clone was seen more than once but under ten times. The chain couples TRBV5-6 to TRBJ1-4; a possible D gene is TRBD1 (6 bases). Between the trimmed V and J ends, which lost 4 bases and 3 bases, there was a span of 13 bases. The CDR3 consists of 15 residues. Germline loops: CDR1 SGHDT, CDR2 YYEEEE. For the CDR3, the DNA is TGTGCCAGCAGCCGGCTTGAGGGGGCTAATGAAAAACTGTTTTTT. This translates into CASSRLEGANEKLFF.

The J gene is TRBJ2-7, the V gene TRBV18; 12 bases map to TRBD1. The J segment lost 5 bases and the V segment lost 7 bases, leaving 6 bases of the junction unmatched. The CDR3 length is 14 residues. The germline V gene has CDR1 KGHSH and CDR2 LQKENI. CDR3 sequence: CASYPGTGGNEQYF. In DNA form, the CDR3 reads TGTGCCAGCTACCCCGGGACAGGGGGCAACGAGCAGTACTTC.

The CDR3 region is CASSLMGDSSYNEQFF. The CDR3 coding sequence is TGCGCCAGCAGCTTGATGGGGGACTCCTCCTACAATGAGCAGTTCTTC. The chain recombines TRBV5-1 with TRBJ2-1, with D tentatively TRBD2 (6 bases). The germline V gene encodes CDR1 SGHRS and CDR2 YFSETQ. Trimming pared 1 base from V and 0 bases from J, leaving 11 bases between. This CDR3 has 16 residues.

This chain uses TRBV4-2 with TRBJ2-7; 8 bases agree with TRBD2. The CDR3 loop spans 18 amino acids. Germline loops: CDR1 LGHNA, CDR2 YNFKEQ. J was trimmed by 4 bases and V by 2 bases; bases with no gene match: 16. The CDR3, as DNA: TGTGCCAGCAGCCAATTGAGCCAGCGGGAGTTTCAATTTTACGAGCAGTACTTC. Translating gives CASSQLSQREFQFYEQYF.

The rearrangement joins TRBV5-5 to TRBJ2-1, with D perhaps matching TRBD1 (6 bases). Trimming took off 2 bases at V and 2 bases at J, with 11 bases between the two ends. CDR1 is SGHKS, CDR2 YYEKEE, per germline (reference sequence). This CDR3 contains 15 residues. The CDR3 reads CASSFRQVTYNEQFF. The CDR3 DNA follows: TGTGCCAGCAGCTTTAGACAGGTCACCTACAATGAGCAGTTCTTC.

The chain carries TRBV15 and TRBJ1-3; D is undetermined. The germline V gene has CDR1 LNHNV and CDR2 YYDKDF (reference sequence). The germline V and J ends were trimmed by 1 base and 0 bases, with 7 bases remaining between them. There are 15 residues in the CDR3. The CDR3 bases are TGTGCCACCAGCAGAGGGCCTGCCTCTGGAAACACCATATATTTT. Translating gives CATSRGPASGNTIYF.

The CDR3 region is CASSFGSEAFF. CDR3 in DNA: TGTGCCAGCAGCTTCGGGAGTGAAGCTTTCTTT. V and J are TRBV7-6 and TRBJ1-1; D uncertain. V was pared by 3 bases and J by 7 bases, with 6 bases between. This CDR3 is 11 amino acids long. CDR1 is SGHVS and CDR2 is FNYEAQ in the germline V gene.

This chain links TRBV2 with TRBJ2-6; 12 bases are a match to TRBD1. J was trimmed by 2 bases and V by 6 bases; bases with no gene match: 5. The germline V gene encodes CDR1 SNHLY and CDR2 FYNNEI. This CDR3 comprises 17 residues. CDR3 in DNA: TGTGCCAGCAGCCATGGGACAGGGGGCCCTGGGGCCAACGTCCTGACTTTC. Translation: CASSHGTGGPGANVLTF.

In its sample, this clone was seen once. The chain carries TRBV7-3 and TRBJ1-3; tentatively, D is TRBD1 (5 bases). The ends were cut back, 5 bases at V and 4 bases at J, with 15 bases in the middle. Germline V gene data show CDR1 as SGHTA and CDR2 as FQGTGA. CDR3 length: 15 amino acids. The CDR3 region is CASSLMAGPGNTIYF. The CDR3 region has the DNA TGTGCCAGCAGCCTGATGGCGGGACCCGGAAACACCATATATTTT.

This chain uses TRBV19 with TRBJ1-1, with 8 bases identical to TRBD1. The CDR3 spans 15 residues. With 6 bases clipped from V and 3 bases from J, the junction kept 9 bases outside the gene matches. Germline CDR1 is LNHDA and CDR2 is SQIVND (reference sequence). The CDR3 DNA sequence: TGTGCCAGTAGAGGACAGGGTGGGAGGTACACTGAAGCTTTCTTT. As protein: CASRGQGGRYTEAFF. The variable domain in full, with the rest retrieved from reference TRBV19 and TRBJ1-1, is DGGITQSPKYLFRKEGQNVTLSCEQNLNHDAMYWYRQDPGQGLRLIYYSQIVNDFQKGDIAEGYSVSREKKESFPLTVTSAQKNPTAFYLCASRGQGGRYTEAFFGQGTRLTVV.

The chain combines TRBV28 with TRBJ2-7, with 10 bases identical to TRBD2. Germline V gene sequence: CDR1 MDHEN, CDR2 SYDVKM. With 2 bases clipped from V and 6 bases from J, the junction kept 10 bases outside the gene matches. The CDR3 consists of 16 residues. CDR3 in DNA: TGTGCCAGCAGTTTAGGGGCTAGCGGGGGATGGGGCGAGCAGTACTTC. Residues: CASSLGASGGWGEQYF.

The V and J genes are TRBV28 and TRBJ1-4; no definite D call. This CDR3 comprises 14 residues. Germline V CDR1 and CDR2: MDHEN, SYDVKM. V was cut by 3 bases and J by 2 bases, with 7 bases left in between. CDR3 region: CASSLQLTNEKLFF. The CDR3 coding sequence is TGTGCCAGCAGTTTGCAACTGACTAATGAAAAACTGTTTTTT.

V is TRBV19 and J is TRBJ2-2; maybe TRBD1 (6 bases). The CDR3 loop spans 15 amino acids. Per the germline V gene, CDR1 is LNHDA and CDR2 is SQIVND (reference sequence). The V gene lost 6 bases and the J gene lost 6 bases, with 17 bases spanning the gap. The CDR3 sequence is CASRTSGQFSGELFF. For the CDR3, the DNA is TGTGCCAGTAGAACAAGCGGACAGTTCTCCGGGGAGCTGTTTTTT.

The V call is TRBV10-3, the J call TRBJ2-7; weak D call: TRBD2 (6 bases). There are 15 residues in the CDR3. The germline V gene encodes CDR1 ENHRY and CDR2 SYGVKD. The V gene lost 4 bases and the J gene lost 0 bases, with 13 bases spanning the gap. The CDR3 coding sequence is TGTGCCATCAGTGGAGCCCTCGGGAGCTCCTACGAGCAGTACTTC. Encoded protein: CAISGALGSSYEQYF.

The chain uses TRBV19 and TRBJ1-2; a possible D gene is TRBD1 (5 bases). The V end lost 3 bases, the J end lost 2 bases, and 10 bases lay between the germline ends. Germline values: CDR1 LNHDA, CDR2 SQIVND (reference sequence). The CDR3 extends over 14 amino acids. CDR3 in amino acids: CASSMNRMNYGYTF. The CDR3 DNA follows: TGTGCCAGTAGTATGAACAGGATGAACTATGGCTACACCTTC.